A single T cell receptor (beta chain) is shown here with its context. Its antigen is as yet unknown. The sample comes from a study of T cells expressing NK-cell markers. Across the whole study: HCMV seropositivity marked most of the eight sequenced donors; one was seronegative. Whole-study results and caveats: Among CD8+ T cells from six donors, dominant NKG2C+ clonotypes accounted for roughly 1.0-8%.

The CDR3 loop spans 12 amino acids. The germline V gene encodes CDR1 KGHDR and CDR2 SFDVKD. cDNA encoding TCR beta was synthesized via 5'RACE template switching incorporating UMIs. TCRdb reprocessed the 5' RACE reads, with one entry per CDR3 protein and no DNA. This repertoire includes about 390,000 distinct CDR3 sequences. The chain has TRBV24-1 and TRBJ2-5; the D call of TRBD1 rests on TCRdb alone, since no DNA is present to check it. Sequencing was performed on blood T cells: a sorted CD56 or NKG2C T cell subset, CD4+ or CD8+ T cells, or bulk PBMC T cells (not recorded which). This TCR was sampled from a woman between 45 and 60 years old in good health. CDR3: CATSDFETGVYF.